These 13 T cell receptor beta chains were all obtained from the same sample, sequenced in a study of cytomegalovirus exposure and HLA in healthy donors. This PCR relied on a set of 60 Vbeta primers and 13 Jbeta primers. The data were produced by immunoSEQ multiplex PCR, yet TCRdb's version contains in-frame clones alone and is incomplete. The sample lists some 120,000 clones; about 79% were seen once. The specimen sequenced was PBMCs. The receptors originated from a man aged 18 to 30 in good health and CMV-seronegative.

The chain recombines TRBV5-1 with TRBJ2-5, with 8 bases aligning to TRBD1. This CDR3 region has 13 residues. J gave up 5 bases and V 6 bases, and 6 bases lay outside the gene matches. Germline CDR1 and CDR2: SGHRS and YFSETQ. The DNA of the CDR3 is TGCGCCAGCAAGACAGGGGCCTTGGAGACCCAGTACTTC. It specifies CASKTGALETQYF.

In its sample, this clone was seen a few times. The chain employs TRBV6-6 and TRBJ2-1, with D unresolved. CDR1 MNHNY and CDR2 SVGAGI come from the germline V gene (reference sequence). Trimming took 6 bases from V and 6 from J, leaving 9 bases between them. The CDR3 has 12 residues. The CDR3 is CASSRSGNEQFF. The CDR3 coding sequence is TGTGCCAGCAGCCGGTCCGGCAATGAGCAGTTCTTC.

CDR3 in amino acids: CASSTNRGANTGELFF. The CDR3, as DNA: TGTGCCAGCAGCACAAACAGGGGCGCGAACACCGGGGAGCTGTTTTTT. V usage is TRBV5-4 and J usage is TRBJ2-2; 7 bases fit TRBD1. The CDR3 length is 16 residues. Germline trimming cut 4 bases from V and 0 bases from J; bases unmatched to any gene: 6. Germline V gene lookup returns CDR1 SGHNT and CDR2 YYREEE (reference sequence).

This CDR3 is CASTGLAYNEQFF. CDR3 DNA: TGTGCCAGTACCGGACTAGCCTACAATGAGCAGTTCTTC. The V and J genes are TRBV19 and TRBJ2-1; 7 bases line up with TRBD2. This CDR3 comprises 13 residues. Trimming took 7 bases from V and 2 from J; bases not matched to a gene: 2. From germline, CDR1 is LNHDA and CDR2 SQIVND (reference sequence).

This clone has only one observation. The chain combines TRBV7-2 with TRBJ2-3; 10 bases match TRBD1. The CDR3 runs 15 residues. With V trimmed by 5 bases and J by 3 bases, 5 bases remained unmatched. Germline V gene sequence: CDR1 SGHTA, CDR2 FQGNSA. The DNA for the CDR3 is TGTGCCAGCAGCACCCGGGACAGGGGTACAGATACGCAGTATTTT. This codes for CASSTRDRGTDTQYF.

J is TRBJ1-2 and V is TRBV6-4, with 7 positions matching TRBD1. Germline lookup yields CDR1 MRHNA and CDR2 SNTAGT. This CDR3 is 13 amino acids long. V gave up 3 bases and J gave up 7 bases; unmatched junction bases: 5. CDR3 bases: TGTGCCAGCAGTGATCTCCAGGGGGGTGGCTACACCTTC. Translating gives CASSDLQGGGYTF.

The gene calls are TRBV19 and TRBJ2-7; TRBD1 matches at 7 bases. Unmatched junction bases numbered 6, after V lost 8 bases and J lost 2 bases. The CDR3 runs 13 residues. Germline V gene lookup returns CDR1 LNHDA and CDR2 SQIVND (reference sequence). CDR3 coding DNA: TGTGCCAGTTCCCCAGGGGGTCCCTACGAGCAGTACTTC. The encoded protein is CASSPGGPYEQYF.

The CDR3 bases are TGTGCCAGCTCACCGGCCGGCGGATCTAACTATGGCTACACCTTC. Translation gives CASSPAGGSNYGYTF. This rearrangement joins TRBV18 to TRBJ1-2; D not resolved. The CDR3 extends over 15 amino acids. Germline-derived CDR1 and CDR2 are KGHSH and LQKENI. The V gene lost 3 bases and the J gene lost 0 bases, with 11 bases spanning the gap.

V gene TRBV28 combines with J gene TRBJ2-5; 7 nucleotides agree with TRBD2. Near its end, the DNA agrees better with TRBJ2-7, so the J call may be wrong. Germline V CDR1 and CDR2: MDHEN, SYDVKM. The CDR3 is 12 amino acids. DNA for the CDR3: TGTGCCAGCAGGCGGGAGATCCACGAGCAGTACTTC. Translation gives CASRREIHEQYF.

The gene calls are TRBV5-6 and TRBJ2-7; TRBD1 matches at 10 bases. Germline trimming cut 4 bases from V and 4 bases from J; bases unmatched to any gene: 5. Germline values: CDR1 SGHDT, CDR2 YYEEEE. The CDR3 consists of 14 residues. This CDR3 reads CASSPRTGGYEQYF. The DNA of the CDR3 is TGTGCCAGCAGCCCTCGGACAGGGGGATACGAGCAGTACTTC.

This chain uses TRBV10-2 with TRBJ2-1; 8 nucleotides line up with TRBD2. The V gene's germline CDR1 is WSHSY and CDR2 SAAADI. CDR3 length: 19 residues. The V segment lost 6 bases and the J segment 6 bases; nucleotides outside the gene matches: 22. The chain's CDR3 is CASRDQSGSDGYRGNEQFF. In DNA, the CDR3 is TGCGCCAGCAGGGACCAGAGCGGGAGTGACGGATATAGGGGCAATGAGCAGTTCTTC.

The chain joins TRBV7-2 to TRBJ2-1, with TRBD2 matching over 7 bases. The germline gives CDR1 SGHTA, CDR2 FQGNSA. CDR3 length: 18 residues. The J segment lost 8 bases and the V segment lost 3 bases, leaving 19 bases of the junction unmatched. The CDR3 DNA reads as TGTGCCAGCAGCTTGCGGTTCGCGGCTAGCGGAAGGGGCCATGAGCAGTTCTTC. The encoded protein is CASSLRFAASGRGHEQFF.

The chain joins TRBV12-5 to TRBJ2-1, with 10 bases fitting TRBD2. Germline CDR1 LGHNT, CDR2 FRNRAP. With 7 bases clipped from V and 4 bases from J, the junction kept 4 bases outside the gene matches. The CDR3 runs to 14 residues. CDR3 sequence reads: CASEAGGLYNEQFF. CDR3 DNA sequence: TGTGCTAGTGAAGCGGGAGGGCTTTACAATGAGCAGTTCTTC.